This T cell receptor beta chain was retrieved from a study of blood T cells in healthy people across ages. Study observations and caveats: Older age went with lower TCR beta diversity per million T cells, in a roughly linear way. Leaving the PBMCs unsorted stopped any conclusive comparison of naive versus antigen-experienced cells.

A sample-barcoded 5' primer and a J-beta primer mix were used in a second PCR of roughly 7 to 12 cycles. From the 5' RACE reads, TCRdb called clonotypes with MiXCR, one entry per CDR3 protein. The data show about 840,000 distinct CDR3 sequences, 25% to 30% seen once. This clonotype was seen a handful of times. The target antigen is unknown. These data also formed part of another study, on T cells of mothers and their children.

The origin of this receptor is a woman aged 40 to 50 in good health. The material sequenced was blood.

The CDR3 DNA is TGTGCCAGCAGCTCCCTGGGGAGCTCCTATAATTCACCCCTCCACTTT. The encoded protein is CASSSLGSSYNSPLHF. The J gene is TRBJ1-6, the V gene TRBV28, with no clear D. V was trimmed by 6 bases and J by 0 bases, leaving 12 bases between them. Germline CDR1 is MDHEN and CDR2 is SYDVKM. This CDR3 is 16 amino acids long.